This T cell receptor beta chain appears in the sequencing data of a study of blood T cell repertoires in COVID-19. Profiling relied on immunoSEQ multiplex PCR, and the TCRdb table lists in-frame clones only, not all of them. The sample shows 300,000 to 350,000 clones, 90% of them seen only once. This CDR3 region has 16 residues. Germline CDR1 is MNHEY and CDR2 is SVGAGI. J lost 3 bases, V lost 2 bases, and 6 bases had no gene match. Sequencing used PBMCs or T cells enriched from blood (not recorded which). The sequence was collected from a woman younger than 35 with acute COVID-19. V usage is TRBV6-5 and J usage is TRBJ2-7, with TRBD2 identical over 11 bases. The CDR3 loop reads CASSYGTSGGVYEQYF. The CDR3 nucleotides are TGTGCCAGCAGTTACGGGACTAGCGGAGGGGTCTACGAGCAGTACTTC.